A single TCR beta chain is shown here with its context. Researchers ran the PCR with 60 Vbeta and 13 Jbeta primers. The repertoire was sequenced with immunoSEQ multiplex PCR; TCRdb's copy has only in-frame clones and lacks some. Of about 280,000 clones in the sample, approximately 90% were seen once. These data originate in a study of cytomegalovirus exposure and HLA in healthy donors. Across the study: Drawn from HLA-typed donors, about 85 million unique TCRs were held in an early data release.

The source is a woman aged 18-30 years in good health and CMV-seronegative. The sequenced sample was PBMCs.

The CDR3: CASSVQGALYEQYF. The CDR3 DNA is TGTGCCAGCAGTGTTCAGGGGGCCCTCTACGAGCAGTACTTC. The rearrangement joins TRBV2 to TRBJ2-7; 8 bases align to TRBD1. Germline CDR1 and CDR2: SNHLY and FYNNEI. The length of the CDR3 is 14 residues. V trimming: 4 bases; J trimming: 3 bases; junction bases outside the gene matches: 5.